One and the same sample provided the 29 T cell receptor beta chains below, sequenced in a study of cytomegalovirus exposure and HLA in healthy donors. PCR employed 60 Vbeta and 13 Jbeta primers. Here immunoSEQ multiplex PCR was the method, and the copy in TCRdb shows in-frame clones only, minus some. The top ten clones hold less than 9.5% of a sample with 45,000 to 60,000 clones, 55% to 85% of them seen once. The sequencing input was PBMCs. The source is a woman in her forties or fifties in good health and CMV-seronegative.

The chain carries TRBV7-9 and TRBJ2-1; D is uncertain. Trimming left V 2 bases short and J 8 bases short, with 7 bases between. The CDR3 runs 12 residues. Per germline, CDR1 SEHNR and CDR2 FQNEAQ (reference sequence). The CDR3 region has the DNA TGTGCCAGCAGCTTATTGGCTGATGAGCAGTTCTTC. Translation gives CASSLLADEQFF.

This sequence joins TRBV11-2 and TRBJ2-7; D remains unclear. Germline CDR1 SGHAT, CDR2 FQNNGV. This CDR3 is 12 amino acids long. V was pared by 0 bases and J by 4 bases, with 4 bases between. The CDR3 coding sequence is TGTGCCAGCAGCTTAGACTTGTACGAGCAGTACTTC. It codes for CASSLDLYEQYF.

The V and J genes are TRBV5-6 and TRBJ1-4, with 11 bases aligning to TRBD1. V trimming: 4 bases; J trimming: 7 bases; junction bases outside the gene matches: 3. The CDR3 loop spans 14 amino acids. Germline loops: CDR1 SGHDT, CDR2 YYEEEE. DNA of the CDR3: TGTGCCAGCAGCCCGGGACAGGGGGGTGAAAAACTGTTTTTT. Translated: CASSPGQGGEKLFF.

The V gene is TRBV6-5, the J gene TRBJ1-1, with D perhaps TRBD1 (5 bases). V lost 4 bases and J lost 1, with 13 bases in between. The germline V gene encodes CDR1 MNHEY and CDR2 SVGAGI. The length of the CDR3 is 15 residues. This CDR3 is CASSSAGFPNTEAFF. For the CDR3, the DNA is TGTGCCAGCAGTTCTGCAGGGTTTCCGAACACTGAAGCTTTCTTT.

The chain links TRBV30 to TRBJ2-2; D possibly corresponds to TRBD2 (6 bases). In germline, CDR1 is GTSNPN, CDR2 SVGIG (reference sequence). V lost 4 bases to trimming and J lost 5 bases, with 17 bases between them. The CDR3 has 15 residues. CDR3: CAWTTGGARTGELFF. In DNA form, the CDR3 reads TGTGCCTGGACCACCGGAGGGGCGAGGACCGGGGAGCTGTTTTTT.

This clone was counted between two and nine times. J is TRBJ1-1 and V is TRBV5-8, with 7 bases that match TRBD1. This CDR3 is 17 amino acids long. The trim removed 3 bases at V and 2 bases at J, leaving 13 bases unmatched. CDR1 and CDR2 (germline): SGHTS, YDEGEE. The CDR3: CASSSPRQGTYNTEAFF. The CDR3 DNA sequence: TGTGCCAGCAGCTCCCCCAGACAGGGAACATACAACACTGAAGCTTTCTTT.

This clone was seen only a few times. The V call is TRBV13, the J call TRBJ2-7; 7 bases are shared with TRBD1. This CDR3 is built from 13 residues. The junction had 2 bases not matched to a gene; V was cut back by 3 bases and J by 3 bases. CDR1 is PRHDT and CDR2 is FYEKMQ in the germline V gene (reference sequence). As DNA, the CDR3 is TGTGCCAGCAGCTTGACAGGGTACTACGAGCAGTACTTC. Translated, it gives CASSLTGYYEQYF.

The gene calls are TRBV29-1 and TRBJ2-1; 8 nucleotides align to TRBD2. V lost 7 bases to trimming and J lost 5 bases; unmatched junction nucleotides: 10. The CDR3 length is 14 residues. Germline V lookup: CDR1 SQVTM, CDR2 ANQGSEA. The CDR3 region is CSGIRGGRDNEQFF. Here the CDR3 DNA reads TGCAGCGGGATTCGCGGGGGGCGCGACAATGAGCAGTTCTTC.

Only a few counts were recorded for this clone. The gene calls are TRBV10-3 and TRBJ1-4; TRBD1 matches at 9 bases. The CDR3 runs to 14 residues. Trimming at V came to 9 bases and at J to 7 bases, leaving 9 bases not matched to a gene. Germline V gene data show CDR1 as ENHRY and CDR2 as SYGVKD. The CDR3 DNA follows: TGTGCCATGGGAACAGGGGGCGCATCTGAAAAACTGTTTTTT. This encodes CAMGTGGASEKLFF.

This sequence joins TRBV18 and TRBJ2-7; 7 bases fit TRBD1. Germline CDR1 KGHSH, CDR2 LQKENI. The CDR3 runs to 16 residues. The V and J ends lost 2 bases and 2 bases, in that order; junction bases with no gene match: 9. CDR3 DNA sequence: TGTGCCAGCTCACCAAAGGGTTGGACAGGCACCTACGAGCAGTACTTC. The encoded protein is CASSPKGWTGTYEQYF. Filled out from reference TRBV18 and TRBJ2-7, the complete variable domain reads NAGVMQNPRHLVRRRGQEARLRCSPMKGHSHVYWYRQLPEEGLKFMVYLQKENIIDESGMPKERFSAEFPKEGPSILRIQQVVRGDSAAYFCASSPKGWTGTYEQYFGPGTRLTVT.

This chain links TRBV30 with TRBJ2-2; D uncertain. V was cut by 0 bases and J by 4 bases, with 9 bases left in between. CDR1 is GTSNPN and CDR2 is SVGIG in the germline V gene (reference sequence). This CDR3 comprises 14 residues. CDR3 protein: CAWSVHSGTGELFF. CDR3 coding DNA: TGTGCCTGGAGTGTACACTCGGGCACCGGGGAGCTGTTTTTT.

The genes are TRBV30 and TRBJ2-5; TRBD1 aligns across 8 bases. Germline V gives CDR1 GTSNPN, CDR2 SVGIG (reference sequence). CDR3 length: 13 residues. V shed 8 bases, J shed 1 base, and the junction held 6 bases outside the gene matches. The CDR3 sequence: CAVRGTGQETQYF. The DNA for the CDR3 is TGTGCCGTCCGAGGGACAGGCCAAGAGACCCAGTACTTC.

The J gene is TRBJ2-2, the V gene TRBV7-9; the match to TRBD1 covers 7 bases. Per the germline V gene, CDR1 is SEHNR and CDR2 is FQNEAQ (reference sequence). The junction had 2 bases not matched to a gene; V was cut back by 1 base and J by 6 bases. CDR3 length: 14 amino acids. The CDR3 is CASSLGDRAGELFF. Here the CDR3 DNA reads TGTGCCAGCAGCTTAGGTGACAGGGCCGGGGAGCTGTTTTTT.

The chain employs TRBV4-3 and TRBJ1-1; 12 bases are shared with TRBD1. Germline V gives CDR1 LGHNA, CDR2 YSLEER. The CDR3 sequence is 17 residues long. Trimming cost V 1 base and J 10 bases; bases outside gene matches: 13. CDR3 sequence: CASSQVVTGTGGGGAFF. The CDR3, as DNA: TGCGCCAGCAGCCAAGTGGTAACCGGGACAGGGGGCGGAGGAGCTTTCTTT.

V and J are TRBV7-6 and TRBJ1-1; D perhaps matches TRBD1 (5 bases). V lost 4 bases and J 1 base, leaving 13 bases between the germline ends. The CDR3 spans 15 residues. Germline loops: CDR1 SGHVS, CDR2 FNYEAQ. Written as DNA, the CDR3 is TGTGCCAGCAGCTCTGGGGGGGTAGCGAACACTGAAGCTTTCTTT. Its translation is CASSSGGVANTEAFF. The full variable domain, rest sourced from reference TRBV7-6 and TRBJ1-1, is GAGVSQSPRYKVTKRGQDVALRCDPISGHVSLYWYRQALGQGPEFLTYFNYEAQQDKSGLPNDRFSAERPEGSISTLTIQRTEQRDSAMYRCASSSGGVANTEAFFGQGTRLTVV.

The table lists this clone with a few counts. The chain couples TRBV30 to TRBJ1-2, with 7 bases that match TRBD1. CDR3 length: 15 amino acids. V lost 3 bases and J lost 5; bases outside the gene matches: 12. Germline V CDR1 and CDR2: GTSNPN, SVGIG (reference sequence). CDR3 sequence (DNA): TGTGCCTGGAGCGCCCGACAGGGTAATGGGTATGGCTACACCTTC. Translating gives CAWSARQGNGYGYTF.

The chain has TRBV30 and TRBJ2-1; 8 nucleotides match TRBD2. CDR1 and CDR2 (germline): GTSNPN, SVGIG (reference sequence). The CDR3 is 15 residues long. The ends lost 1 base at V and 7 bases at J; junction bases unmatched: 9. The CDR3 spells CAWSELGGGFNEQFF. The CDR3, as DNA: TGTGCCTGGAGTGAGTTGGGCGGGGGGTTTAATGAGCAGTTCTTC.

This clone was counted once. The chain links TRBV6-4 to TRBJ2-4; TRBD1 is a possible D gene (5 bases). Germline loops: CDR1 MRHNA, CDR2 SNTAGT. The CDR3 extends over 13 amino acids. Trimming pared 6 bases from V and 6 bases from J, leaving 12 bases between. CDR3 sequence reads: CASRGTGANIQYF. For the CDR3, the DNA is TGTGCCAGCAGAGGAACAGGAGCAAACATTCAGTACTTC.

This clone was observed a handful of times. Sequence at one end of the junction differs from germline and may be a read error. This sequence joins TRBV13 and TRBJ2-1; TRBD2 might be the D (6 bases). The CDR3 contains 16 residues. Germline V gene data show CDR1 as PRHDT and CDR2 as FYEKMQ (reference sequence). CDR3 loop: CASSVGGVAEYNEQFF. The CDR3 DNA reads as TGTGCCAGCAGCGTAGGCGGAGTAGCGGAATACAATGAGCAGTTCTTC.

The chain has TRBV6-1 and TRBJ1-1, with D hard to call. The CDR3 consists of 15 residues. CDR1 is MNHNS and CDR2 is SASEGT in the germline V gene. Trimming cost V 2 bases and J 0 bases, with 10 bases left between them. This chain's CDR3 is CASSETDTVNTEAFF. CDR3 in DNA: TGTGCCAGCAGTGAAACCGACACAGTGAACACTGAAGCTTTCTTT.

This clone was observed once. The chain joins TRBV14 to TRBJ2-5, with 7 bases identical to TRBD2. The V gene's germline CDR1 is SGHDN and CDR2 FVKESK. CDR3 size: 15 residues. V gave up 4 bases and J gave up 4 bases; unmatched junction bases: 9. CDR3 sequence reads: CASSPLSGGGETQYF. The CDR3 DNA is TGTGCCAGCAGCCCCCTATCGGGGGGTGGAGAGACCCAGTACTTC. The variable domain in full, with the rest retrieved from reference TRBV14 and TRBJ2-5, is EAGVTQFPSHSVIEKGQTVTLRCDPISGHDNLYWYRRVMGKEIKFLLHFVKESKQDESGMPNNRFLAERTGGTYSTLKVQPAELEDSGVYFCASSPLSGGGETQYFGPGTRLLVL.

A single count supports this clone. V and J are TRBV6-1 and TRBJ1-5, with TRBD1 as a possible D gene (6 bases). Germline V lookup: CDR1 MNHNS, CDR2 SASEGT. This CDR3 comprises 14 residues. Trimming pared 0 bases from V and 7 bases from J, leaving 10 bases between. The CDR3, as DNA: TGTGCCAGCAGTGAAGCTTGGGGGCGGCAGCCCCAGCATTTT. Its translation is CASSEAWGRQPQHF.

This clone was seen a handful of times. The CDR3 DNA reads TGCGCCAGCAGCTTGGAGGGGGACAGACAAGCTTTCTTT. Translating it yields CASSLEGDRQAFF. The chain uses TRBV5-1 and TRBJ1-1, with TRBD1 matching 7 bases. V lost 0 bases and J lost 9; bases outside the gene matches: 5. This CDR3 spans 13 amino acids. Germline CDR1 reads SGHRS; CDR2 reads YFSETQ. Full variable domain (outside the CDR3, taken from reference TRBV5-1 and TRBJ1-1): KAGVTQTPRYLIKTRGQQVTLSCSPISGHRSVSWYQQTPGQGLQFLFEYFSETQRNKGNFPGRFSGRQFSNSRSEMNVSTLELGDSALYLCASSLEGDRQAFFGQGTRLTVV.

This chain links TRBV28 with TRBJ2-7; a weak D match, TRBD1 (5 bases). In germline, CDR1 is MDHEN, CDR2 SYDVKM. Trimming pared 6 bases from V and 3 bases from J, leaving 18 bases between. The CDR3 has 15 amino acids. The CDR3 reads CASRFQGSLYYEQYF. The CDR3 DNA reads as TGTGCCAGCAGATTCCAGGGATCCCTCTACTACGAGCAGTACTTC.

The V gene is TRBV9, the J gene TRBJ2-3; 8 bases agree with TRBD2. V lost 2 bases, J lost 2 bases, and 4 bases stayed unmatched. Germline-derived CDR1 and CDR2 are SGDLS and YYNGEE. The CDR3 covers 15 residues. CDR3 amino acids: CASSVGSGITDTQYF. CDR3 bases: TGTGCCAGCAGCGTGGGTAGCGGGATCACAGATACGCAGTATTTT.

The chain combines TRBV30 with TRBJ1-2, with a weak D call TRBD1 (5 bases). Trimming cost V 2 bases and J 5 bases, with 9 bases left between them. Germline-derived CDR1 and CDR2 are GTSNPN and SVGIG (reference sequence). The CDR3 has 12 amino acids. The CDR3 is CAWSPGLYGYTF. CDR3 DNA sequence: TGTGCCTGGAGTCCGGGACTATATGGCTACACCTTC.

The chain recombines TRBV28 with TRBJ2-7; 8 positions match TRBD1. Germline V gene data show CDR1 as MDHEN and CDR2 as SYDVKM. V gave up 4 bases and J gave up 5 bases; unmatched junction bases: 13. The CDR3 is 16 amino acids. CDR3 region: CASSSPGQGGKNEQYF. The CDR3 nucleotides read TGTGCCAGCAGTTCTCCCGGACAGGGTGGGAAAAACGAGCAGTACTTC.

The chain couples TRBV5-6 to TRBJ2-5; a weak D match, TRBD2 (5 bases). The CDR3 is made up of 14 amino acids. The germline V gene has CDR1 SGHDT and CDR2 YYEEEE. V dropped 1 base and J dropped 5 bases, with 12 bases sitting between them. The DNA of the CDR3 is TGTGCCAGCAGCTTGTCCGGGGTCGGGGAGACCCAGTACTTC. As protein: CASSLSGVGETQYF.

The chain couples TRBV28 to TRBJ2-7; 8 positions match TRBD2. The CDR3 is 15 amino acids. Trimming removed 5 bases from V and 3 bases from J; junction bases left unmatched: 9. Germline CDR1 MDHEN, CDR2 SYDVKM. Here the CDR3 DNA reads TGTGCCAGCAGTCCGATCGGACTAGCAGGCTACGAGCAGTACTTC. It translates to CASSPIGLAGYEQYF. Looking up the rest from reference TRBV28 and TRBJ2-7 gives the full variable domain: DVKVTQSSRYLVKRTGEKVFLECVQDMDHENMFWYRQDPGLGLRLIYFSYDVKMKEKGDIPEGYSVSREKKERFSLILESASTNQTSMYLCASSPIGLAGYEQYFGPGTRLTVT.